This note documents a single T cell receptor beta chain sequence. The junction departs from the called germline gene at one end, perhaps through a read error. The sample is drawn from a study of blood T cell repertoires in COVID-19. The CDR3 is 12 amino acids. Looked up from germline, CDR1 is LNHNV and CDR2 is YYDKDF (reference sequence). Per the original data handling: By means of reference gene primer amplification, nucleated cell counts were estimated. The method was immunoSEQ multiplex PCR; TCRdb's version includes in-frame clones alone and lacks a portion of them. The V and J calls and clone size come from that table; D and trimming were worked out from the DNA. The sample contains a few hundred thousand clones, about nine tenths of which appear only once.

Specimen: PBMCs or T cells enriched from blood (not recorded which). This TCR derives from a woman aged 40 to 55 who had been exposed to COVID-19. V gene TRBV15 combines with J gene TRBJ2-7; no clear D. CDR3 residues: CATSRPPGAPDF. Here the CDR3 DNA reads TGTGCCACCAGCAGGCCGCCCGGAGCCCCGGACTTC. Complete variable domain (other parts from reference TRBV15 and TRBJ2-7): DAMVIQNPRYQVTQFGKPVTLSCSQTLNHNVMYWYQQKSSQAPKLLFHYYDKDFNNEADTPDNFQSRRPNTSFCFLDIRSPGLGDTAMYLCATSRPPGAPDFGPGTRLTVT.